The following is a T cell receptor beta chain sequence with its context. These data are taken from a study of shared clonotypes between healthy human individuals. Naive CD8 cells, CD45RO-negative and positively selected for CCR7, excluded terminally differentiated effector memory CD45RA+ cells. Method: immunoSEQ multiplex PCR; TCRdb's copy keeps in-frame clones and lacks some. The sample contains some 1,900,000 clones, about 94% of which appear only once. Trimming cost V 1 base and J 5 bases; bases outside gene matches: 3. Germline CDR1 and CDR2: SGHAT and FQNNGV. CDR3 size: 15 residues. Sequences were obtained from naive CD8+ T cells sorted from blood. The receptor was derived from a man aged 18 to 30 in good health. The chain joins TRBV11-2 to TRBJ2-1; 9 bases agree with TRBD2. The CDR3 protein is CASSLASGVNNEQFF. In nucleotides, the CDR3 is TGTGCCAGCAGCTTAGCTAGCGGGGTCAACAATGAGCAGTTCTTC.